Below are 16 T cell receptor beta chains sequenced from a single sample in a study of high-grade serous ovarian cancer treatment subgroups. Method: immunoSEQ multiplex PCR; TCRdb's copy keeps in-frame clones and lacks some. The repertoire holds roughly 7,600 clones, over 70% seen once, with around a tenth in the top ten. Tumor samples were taken before definitive surgery or chemotherapy. The material sequenced was tumor tissue. Receptors were obtained from a human donor with high-grade serous ovarian cancer.

This chain connects TRBV7-8 to TRBJ1-5; TRBD1 aligns across 7 bases. J lost 0 bases, V lost 5 bases, and 4 bases had no gene match. CDR1 SGHVS and CDR2 FQNEAQ come from the germline V gene. This CDR3 contains 15 residues. CDR3 DNA: TGTGCCAGCAGCCGACAGGGCAATAGCAATCAGCCCCAGCATTTT. This sequence encodes CASSRQGNSNQPQHF.

The gene calls are TRBV28 and TRBJ2-1; perhaps TRBD2 as D (6 bases). The V end lost 6 bases, the J end lost 0 bases, and 9 bases lay between the germline ends. The CDR3 is made up of 14 amino acids. CDR1 is MDHEN and CDR2 is SYDVKM in the germline V gene. The CDR3 reads CASRVAASYNEQFF. The CDR3 DNA reads as TGTGCCAGCAGGGTAGCGGCCTCCTACAATGAGCAGTTCTTC.

V usage is TRBV18 and J usage is TRBJ1-2; D is unclear. V was trimmed by 2 bases and J by 4 bases, leaving 8 bases between them. Germline V gene lookup returns CDR1 KGHSH and CDR2 LQKENI. The CDR3 contains 13 residues. CDR3 nucleotide sequence: TGTGCCAGCTCACCAGATTCTCTCTATGGCTACACCTTC. Amino acid sequence: CASSPDSLYGYTF.

V is TRBV4-3 and J is TRBJ1-4; D gene uncertain. This CDR3 region has 12 residues. Germline loops: CDR1 LGHNA, CDR2 YSLEER. The V end lost 4 bases, the J end lost 8 bases, and 8 bases lay between the germline ends. Written as DNA, the CDR3 is TGCGCCAGCAGCCGAGGAGGGGAAAAACTGTTTTTT. Amino acids: CASSRGGEKLFF.

This chain connects TRBV2 to TRBJ2-2, with D perhaps matching TRBD1 or TRBD2 (5 bases each). Germline CDR1 SNHLY, CDR2 FYNNEI. V lost 7 bases, J lost 4 bases, and 16 bases lay in between. CDR3 length: 15 amino acids. The CDR3 loop is CASNNPGRITGELFF. The CDR3 DNA is TGTGCCAGCAACAACCCGGGACGGATCACCGGGGAGCTGTTTTTT.

This chain links TRBV29-1 with TRBJ2-5; D gene unclear. The CDR3 covers 14 residues. V lost 6 bases, J lost 0 bases, and 14 bases lay in between. Germline assignment: CDR1 SQVTM and CDR2 ANQGSEA. This chain's CDR3 is CSVTTLGDQETQYF. Here the CDR3 DNA reads TGCAGCGTAACGACCCTTGGGGACCAAGAGACCCAGTACTTC.

This clone occurred a few times. This chain links TRBV4-3 with TRBJ2-3, with D perhaps matching TRBD2 (6 bases). V lost 8 bases to trimming and J lost 4 bases, with 16 bases between them. This CDR3 spans 14 amino acids. The germline CDR1 and CDR2 sequences are LGHNA and YSLEER. The CDR3 DNA sequence: TGCGCCAGCGGATTAGAGGGAGGCGCAGATACGCAGTATTTT. It codes for CASGLEGGADTQYF.

This rearrangement joins TRBV28 to TRBJ1-2; 7 nucleotides align to TRBD1. Losses at the gene ends were 2 bases for V and 0 bases for J; bases not matched to a gene: 9. The length of the CDR3 is 17 residues. Germline V gives CDR1 MDHEN, CDR2 SYDVKM. CDR3 sequence reads: CASSLETGKKANYGYTF. The DNA for the CDR3 is TGTGCCAGCAGTTTAGAGACAGGGAAGAAGGCTAACTATGGCTACACCTTC.

This clone has a single count. V is TRBV5-4 and J is TRBJ2-7; no reliable D call. Germline V CDR1 and CDR2: SGHNT, YYREEE (reference sequence). The CDR3 extends over 12 amino acids. With 2 bases removed from V and 3 bases from J, the gap between germline ends came to 6 bases. CDR3 sequence: CASSFEVYEQYF. Here the CDR3 DNA reads TGTGCCAGCAGCTTCGAGGTCTACGAGCAGTACTTC.

The chain recombines TRBV5-6 with TRBJ1-6, with D unresolved. The germline CDR1 and CDR2 sequences are SGHDT and YYEEEE. Trimming removed 0 bases from V and 9 bases from J, with 10 bases in between. This CDR3 contains 14 residues. The CDR3 reads CASSLGMSSSPLHF. In DNA form, the CDR3 reads TGTGCCAGCAGCTTGGGGATGAGTAGTTCACCCCTCCACTTT.

This clone was counted a single time. The chain couples TRBV5-1 to TRBJ2-7; tentative D call: TRBD1 (5 bases). The V end lost 0 bases, the J end lost 1 base, and 8 bases lay between the germline ends. The CDR3 consists of 14 residues. The germline V gene has CDR1 SGHRS and CDR2 YFSETQ. The CDR3: CASSLEGWSYEQYF. In DNA, the CDR3 is TGCGCCAGCAGCTTGGAGGGGTGGTCCTACGAGCAGTACTTC.

This sequence joins TRBV6-5 and TRBJ2-3, with TRBD2 matching 8 bases. Unmatched junction bases numbered 10, after V lost 5 bases and J lost 9 bases. Germline CDR1 MNHEY, CDR2 SVGAGI. The CDR3 extends over 14 amino acids. For the CDR3, the DNA is TGTGCCAGCAGTGAACGGCCCGGCGGGAGGACGCAGTATTTT. Translation: CASSERPGGRTQYF.

This chain connects TRBV5-6 to TRBJ2-5; 7 bases fit TRBD1. Germline V gene lookup returns CDR1 SGHDT and CDR2 YYEEEE. The CDR3 runs 14 residues. J lost 5 bases, V lost 0 bases, and 4 bases had no gene match. The CDR3 sequence is CASSLGIGGETQYF. CDR3 sequence (DNA): TGTGCCAGCAGCTTGGGTATAGGGGGCGAGACCCAGTACTTC.

J is TRBJ1-2 and V is TRBV30; D gene ambiguous. This CDR3 contains 11 residues. Looked up from germline, CDR1 is GTSNPN and CDR2 is SVGIG (reference sequence). V lost 1 base, J lost 7 bases, and 7 bases lay in between. DNA of the CDR3: TGTGCCTGGAGTGGGGGAGTTGGCTACACCTTC. It specifies CAWSGGVGYTF.

The chain has TRBV11-1 and TRBJ2-7; no definite D call. The germline gives CDR1 SGHAT, CDR2 FQDESV (reference sequence). Trimming left V 1 base short and J 3 bases short, with 13 bases between. The CDR3 loop spans 15 amino acids. CDR3 coding DNA: TGTGCCAGCAGCTTAGAGCCGGGTGGTAACTACGAGCAGTACTTC. It yields the protein CASSLEPGGNYEQYF. The full variable domain, completed using reference TRBV11-1 and TRBJ2-7, is EAEVAQSPRYKITEKSQAVAFWCDPISGHATLYWYRQILGQGPELLVQFQDESVVDDSQLPKDRFSAERLKGVDSTLKIQPAELGDSAMYLCASSLEPGGNYEQYFGPGTRLTVT.

This clone was found a few times. V and J are TRBV27 and TRBJ1-6; D remains unclear. Trimming removed 0 bases from V and 11 bases from J, with 17 bases in between. The CDR3 spans 16 residues. Germline-derived CDR1 and CDR2 are MNHEY and SMNVEV (reference sequence). CDR3 region: CASSLSAGSPAAPLHF. The CDR3, as DNA: TGTGCCAGCAGTTTATCGGCGGGCAGCCCGGCTGCACCCCTCCACTTT.